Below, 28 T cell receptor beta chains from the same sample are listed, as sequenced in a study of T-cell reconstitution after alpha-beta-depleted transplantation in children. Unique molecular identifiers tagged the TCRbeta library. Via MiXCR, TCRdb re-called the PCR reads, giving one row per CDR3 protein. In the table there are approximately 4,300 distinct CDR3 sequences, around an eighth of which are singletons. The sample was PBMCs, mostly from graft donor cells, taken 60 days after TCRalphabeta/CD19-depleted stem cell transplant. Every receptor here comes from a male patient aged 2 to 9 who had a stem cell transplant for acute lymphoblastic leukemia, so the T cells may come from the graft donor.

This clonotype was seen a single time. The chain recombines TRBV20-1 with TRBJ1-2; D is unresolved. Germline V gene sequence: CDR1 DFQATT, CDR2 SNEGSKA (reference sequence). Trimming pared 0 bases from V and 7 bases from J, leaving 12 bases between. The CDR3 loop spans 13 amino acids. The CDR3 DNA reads TGCAGTGCTAGAGATCCGAGGGAGCTTGGCTACACCTTC. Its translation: CSARDPRELGYTF.

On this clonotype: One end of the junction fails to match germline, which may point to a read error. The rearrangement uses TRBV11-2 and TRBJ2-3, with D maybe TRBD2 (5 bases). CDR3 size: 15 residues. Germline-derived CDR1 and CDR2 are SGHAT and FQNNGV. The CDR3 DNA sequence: TGTGGGAGCAGCTTAGAGGGCAGCTCCACATATACGCAGTATTTT. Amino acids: CGSSLEGSSTYTQYF.

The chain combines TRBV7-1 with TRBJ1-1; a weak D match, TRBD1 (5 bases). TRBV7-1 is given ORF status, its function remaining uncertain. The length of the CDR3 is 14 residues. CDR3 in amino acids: CGSSSGGVNTEAFF. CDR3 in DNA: TGTGGGAGCAGCTCTGGGGGGGTGAACACTGAAGCTTTCTTT.

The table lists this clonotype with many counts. CDR3 residues: CASSTRTGYEQYF. In nucleotides, the CDR3 is TGTGCCAGCAGCACGAGGACCGGTTACGAGCAGTACTTC. The chain carries TRBV7-9 and TRBJ2-7; D is ambiguous. This CDR3 is 13 amino acids long. CDR1 is SEHNR, CDR2 FQNEAQ, per germline (reference sequence). The V and J ends lost 5 bases and 4 bases respectively, with 12 bases between them.

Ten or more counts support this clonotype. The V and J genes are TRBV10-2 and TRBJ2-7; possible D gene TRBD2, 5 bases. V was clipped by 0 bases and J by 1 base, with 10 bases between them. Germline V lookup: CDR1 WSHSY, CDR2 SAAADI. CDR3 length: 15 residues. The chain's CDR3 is CASSESRVKSYEQYF. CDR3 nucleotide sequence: TGCGCCAGCAGTGAGTCGAGGGTGAAGTCCTACGAGCAGTACTTC.

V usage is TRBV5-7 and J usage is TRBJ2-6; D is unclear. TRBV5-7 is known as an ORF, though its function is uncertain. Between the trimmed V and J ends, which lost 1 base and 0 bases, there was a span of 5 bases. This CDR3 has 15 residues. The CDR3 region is CASSLCPSGANVLTF. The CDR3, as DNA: TGTGCCAGCAGCTTGTGTCCCTCTGGGGCCAACGTCCTGACTTTC.

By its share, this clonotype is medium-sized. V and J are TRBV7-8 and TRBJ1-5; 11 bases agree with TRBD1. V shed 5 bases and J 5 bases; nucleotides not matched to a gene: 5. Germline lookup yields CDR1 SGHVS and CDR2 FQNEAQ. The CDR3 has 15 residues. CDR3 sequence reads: CASSPQGQGDQPQHF. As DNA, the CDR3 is TGTGCCAGCAGCCCCCAGGGACAGGGGGATCAGCCCCAGCATTTT.

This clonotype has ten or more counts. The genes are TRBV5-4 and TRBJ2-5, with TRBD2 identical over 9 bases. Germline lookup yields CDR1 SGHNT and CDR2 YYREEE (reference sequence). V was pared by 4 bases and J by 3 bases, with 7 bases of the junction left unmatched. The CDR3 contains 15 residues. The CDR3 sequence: CASSLFGGGEETQYF. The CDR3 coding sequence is TGTGCCAGCAGCCTCTTCGGCGGGGGGGAAGAGACCCAGTACTTC.

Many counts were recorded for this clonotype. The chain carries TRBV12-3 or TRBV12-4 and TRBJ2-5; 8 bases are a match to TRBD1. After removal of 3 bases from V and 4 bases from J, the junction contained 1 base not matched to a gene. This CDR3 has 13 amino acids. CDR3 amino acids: CASSFDRGETQYF. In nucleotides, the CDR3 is TGTGCCAGCAGTTTTGACAGGGGAGAGACCCAGTACTTC.

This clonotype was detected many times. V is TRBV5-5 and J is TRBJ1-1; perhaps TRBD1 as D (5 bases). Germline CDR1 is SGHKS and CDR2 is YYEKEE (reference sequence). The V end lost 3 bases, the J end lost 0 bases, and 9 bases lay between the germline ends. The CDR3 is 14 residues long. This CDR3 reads CASSWGRLNTEAFF. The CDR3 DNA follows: TGTGCCAGCAGCTGGGGACGGCTGAACACTGAAGCTTTCTTT.

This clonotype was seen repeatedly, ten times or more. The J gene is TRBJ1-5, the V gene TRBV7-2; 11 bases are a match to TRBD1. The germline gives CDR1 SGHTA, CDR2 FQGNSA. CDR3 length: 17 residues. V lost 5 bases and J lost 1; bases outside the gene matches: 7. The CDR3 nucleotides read TGTGCCAGCAGCCCGGGACAGGGGGGGGCGAGCAATCAGCCCCAGCATTTT. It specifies CASSPGQGGASNQPQHF. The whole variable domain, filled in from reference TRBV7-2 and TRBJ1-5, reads GAGVSQSPSNKVTEKGKDVELRCDPISGHTALYWYRQSLGQGLEFLIYFQGNSAPDKSGLPSDRFSAERTGGSVSTLTIQRTQQEDSAVYLCASSPGQGGASNQPQHFGDGTRLSIL.

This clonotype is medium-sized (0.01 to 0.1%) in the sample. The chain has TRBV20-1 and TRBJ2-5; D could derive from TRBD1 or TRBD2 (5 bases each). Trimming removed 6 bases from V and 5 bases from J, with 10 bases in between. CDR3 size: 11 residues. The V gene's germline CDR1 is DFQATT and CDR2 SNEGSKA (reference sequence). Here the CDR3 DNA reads TGCAGTGCGGGACCCTTGGAGACCCAGTACTTC. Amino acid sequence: CSAGPLETQYF.

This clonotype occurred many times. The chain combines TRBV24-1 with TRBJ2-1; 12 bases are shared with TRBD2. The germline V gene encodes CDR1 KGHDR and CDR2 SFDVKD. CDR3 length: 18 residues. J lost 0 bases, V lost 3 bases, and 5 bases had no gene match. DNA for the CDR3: TGTGCCACCAGTGATCATGGACTAGCGGGGAGCTCCTACAATGAGCAGTTCTTC. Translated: CATSDHGLAGSSYNEQFF.

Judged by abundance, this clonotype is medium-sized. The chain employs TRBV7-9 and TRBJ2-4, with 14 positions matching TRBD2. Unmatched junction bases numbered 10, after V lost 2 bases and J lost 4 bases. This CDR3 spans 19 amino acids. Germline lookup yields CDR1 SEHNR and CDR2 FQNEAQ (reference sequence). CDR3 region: CASSLTTSGRARSKNIQYF. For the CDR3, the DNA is TGTGCCAGCAGCTTAACGACTAGCGGGAGGGCCCGATCGAAAAACATTCAGTACTTC.

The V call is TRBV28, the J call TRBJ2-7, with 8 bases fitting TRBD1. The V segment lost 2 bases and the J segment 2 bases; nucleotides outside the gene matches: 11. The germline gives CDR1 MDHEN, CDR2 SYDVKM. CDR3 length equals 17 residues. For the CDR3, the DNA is TGTGCCAGCAGTTTAGCGGGACAGGTTATCCTTACCTACGAGCAGTACTTC. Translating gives CASSLAGQVILTYEQYF.

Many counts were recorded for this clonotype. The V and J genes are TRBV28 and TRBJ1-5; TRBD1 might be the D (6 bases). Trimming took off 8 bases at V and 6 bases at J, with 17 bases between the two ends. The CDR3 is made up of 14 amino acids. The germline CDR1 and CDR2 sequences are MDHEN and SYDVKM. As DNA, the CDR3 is TGTGCCAGCCGCCAGGCAGGGGAGGGTCAGCCCCAGCATTTT. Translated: CASRQAGEGQPQHF. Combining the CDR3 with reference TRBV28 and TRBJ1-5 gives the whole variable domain DVKVTQSSRYLVKRTGEKVFLECVQDMDHENMFWYRQDPGLGLRLIYFSYDVKMKEKGDIPEGYSVSREKKERFSLILESASTNQTSMYLCASRQAGEGQPQHFGDGTRLSIL.

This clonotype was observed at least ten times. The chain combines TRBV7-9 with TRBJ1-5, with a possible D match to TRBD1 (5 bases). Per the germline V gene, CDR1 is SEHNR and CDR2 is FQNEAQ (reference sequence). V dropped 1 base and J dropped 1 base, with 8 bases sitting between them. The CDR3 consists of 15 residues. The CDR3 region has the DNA TGTGCCAGCAGCTTAGGGGGGGGGAGCAATCAGCCCCAGCATTTT. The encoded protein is CASSLGGGSNQPQHF.

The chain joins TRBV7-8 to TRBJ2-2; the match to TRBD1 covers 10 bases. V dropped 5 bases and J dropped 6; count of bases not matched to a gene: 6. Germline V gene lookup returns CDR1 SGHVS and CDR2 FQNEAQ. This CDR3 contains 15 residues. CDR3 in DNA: TGTGCCAGCAGCCTACGGGACAGGGGCGCCGGGGAGCTGTTTTTT. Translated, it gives CASSLRDRGAGELFF.

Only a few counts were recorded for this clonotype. CDR3 sequence (DNA): TGCGCCCTACCGGGATCCTACGAGCAGTACTTC. This encodes CALPGSYEQYF. The rearrangement joins TRBV5-1 to TRBJ2-7, with TRBD2 as a possible D gene (5 bases). CDR1 SGHRS and CDR2 YFSETQ come from the germline V gene. The CDR3 runs 11 residues. V was trimmed by 10 bases and J by 1 base, leaving 9 bases between them.

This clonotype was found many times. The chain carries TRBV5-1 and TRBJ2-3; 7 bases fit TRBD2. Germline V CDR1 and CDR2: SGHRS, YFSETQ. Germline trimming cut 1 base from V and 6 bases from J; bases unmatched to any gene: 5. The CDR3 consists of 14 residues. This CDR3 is CASSLRLAEDTQYF. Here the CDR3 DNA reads TGCGCCAGCAGCTTGAGGCTAGCGGAGGATACGCAGTATTTT.

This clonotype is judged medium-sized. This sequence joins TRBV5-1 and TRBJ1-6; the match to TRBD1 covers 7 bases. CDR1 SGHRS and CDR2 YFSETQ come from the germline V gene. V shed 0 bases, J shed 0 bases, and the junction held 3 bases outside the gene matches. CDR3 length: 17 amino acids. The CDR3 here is CASSLDRGSSYNSPLHF. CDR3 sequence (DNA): TGCGCCAGCAGCTTGGACAGGGGAAGCTCCTATAATTCACCCCTCCACTTT.

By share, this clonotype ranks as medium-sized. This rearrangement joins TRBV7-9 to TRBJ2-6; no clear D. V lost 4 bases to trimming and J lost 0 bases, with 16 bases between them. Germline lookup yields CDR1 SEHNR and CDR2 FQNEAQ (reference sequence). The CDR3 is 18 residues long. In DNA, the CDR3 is TGTGCCAGCAGCTCCTCTTTGGGCAAGCGCTCTGGGGCCAACGTCCTGACTTTC. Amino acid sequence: CASSSSLGKRSGANVLTF.

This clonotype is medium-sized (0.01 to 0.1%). CDR3 sequence (DNA): TGCGCCAGCAGCTTGATTGGAGGCCACCCCTACGAGCAGTACTTC. This sequence encodes CASSLIGGHPYEQYF. The V call is TRBV5-1, the J call TRBJ2-7; D is possibly TRBD2 (5 bases). CDR3 size: 15 residues. Germline CDR1 is SGHRS and CDR2 is YFSETQ. Trimming removed 1 base at V and 2 bases at J, with 13 bases between.

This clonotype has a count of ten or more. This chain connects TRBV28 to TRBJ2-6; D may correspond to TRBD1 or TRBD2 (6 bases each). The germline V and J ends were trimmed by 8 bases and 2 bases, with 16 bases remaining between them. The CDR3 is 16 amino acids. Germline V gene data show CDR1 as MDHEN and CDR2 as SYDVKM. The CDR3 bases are TGTGCCAGCTCCCAGGGGAGGACAGCTGGGGCCAACGTCCTGACTTTC. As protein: CASSQGRTAGANVLTF.

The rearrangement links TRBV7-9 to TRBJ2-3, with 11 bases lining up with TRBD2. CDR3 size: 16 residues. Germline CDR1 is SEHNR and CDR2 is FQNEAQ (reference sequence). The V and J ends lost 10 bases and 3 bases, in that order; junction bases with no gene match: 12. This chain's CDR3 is CAIGPGLAGGTDTQYF. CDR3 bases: TGTGCCATCGGCCCCGGACTAGCGGGTGGAACAGATACGCAGTATTTT.

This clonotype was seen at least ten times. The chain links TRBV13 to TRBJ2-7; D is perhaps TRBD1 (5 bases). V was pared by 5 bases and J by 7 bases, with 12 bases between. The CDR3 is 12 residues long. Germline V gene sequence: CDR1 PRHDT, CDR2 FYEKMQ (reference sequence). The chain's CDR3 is CASSDSGWEQYF. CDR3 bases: TGTGCCAGCAGCGACTCAGGGTGGGAGCAGTACTTC. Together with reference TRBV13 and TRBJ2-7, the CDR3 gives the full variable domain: AAGVIQSPRHLIKEKRETATLKCYPIPRHDTVYWYQQGPGQDPQFLISFYEKMQSDKGSIPDRFSAQQFSDYHSELNMSSLELGDSALYFCASSDSGWEQYFGPGTRLTVT.

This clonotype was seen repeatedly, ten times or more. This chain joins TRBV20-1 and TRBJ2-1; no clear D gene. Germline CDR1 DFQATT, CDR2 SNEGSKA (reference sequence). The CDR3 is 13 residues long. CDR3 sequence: CSAPWAARNEQFF. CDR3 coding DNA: TGCAGCGCCCCGTGGGCAGCGCGCAATGAGCAGTTCTTC.

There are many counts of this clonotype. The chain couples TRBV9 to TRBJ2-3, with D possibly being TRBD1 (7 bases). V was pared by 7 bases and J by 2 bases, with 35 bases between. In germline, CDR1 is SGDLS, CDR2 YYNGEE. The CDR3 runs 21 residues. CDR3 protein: CASEYPPPTSSGQDYTDTQYF. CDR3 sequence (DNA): TGTGCCAGCGAATACCCACCGCCTACCTCCTCCGGACAGGACTACACAGATACGCAGTATTTT.